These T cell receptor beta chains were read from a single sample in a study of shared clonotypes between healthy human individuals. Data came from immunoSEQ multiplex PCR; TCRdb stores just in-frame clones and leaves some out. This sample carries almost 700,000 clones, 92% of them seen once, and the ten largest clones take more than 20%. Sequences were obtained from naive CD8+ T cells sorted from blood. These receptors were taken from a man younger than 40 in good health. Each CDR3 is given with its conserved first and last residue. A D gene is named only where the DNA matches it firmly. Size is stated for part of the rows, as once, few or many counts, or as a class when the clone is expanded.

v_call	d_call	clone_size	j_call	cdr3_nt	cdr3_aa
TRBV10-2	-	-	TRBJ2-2	TGCGCCAGCAGTGAGGAGGGTGGGACGGGAGTAGTATCCGGGGAGCTGTTTTTT	CASSEEGGTGVVSGELFF
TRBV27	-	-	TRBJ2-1	TGTGCCAGCAGTTCCAGGGATGAGCAGTTCTTC	CASSSRDEQFF
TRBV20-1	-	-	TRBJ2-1	TGCAGTGCTAGAGATTGGGATGAGCAGTTCTTC	CSARDWDEQFF
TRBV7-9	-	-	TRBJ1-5	TGTGCCAGCAGCTCAGGGGTCAGGCAGCCCCAGCATTTT	CASSSGVRQPQHF
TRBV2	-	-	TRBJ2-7	TGTGCCAGCAGTCCGCCTCAGGGTTTTGAGCAGTACTTC	CASSPPQGFEQYF
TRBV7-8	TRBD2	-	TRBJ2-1	TGTGCCACCGAGGCCCGGGAGGACAATGAGCAGTTCTTC	CATEAREDNEQFF
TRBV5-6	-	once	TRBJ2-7	TGTGCCAGCAGCTTGGCCTTGTGGGAGTGGGGCTCCTACGAGCAGTACTTC	CASSLALWEWGSYEQYF
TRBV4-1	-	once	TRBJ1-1	TGCGCCAGCAGCCAAGAAACACCAGGGACGACTGAAGCTTTCTTT	CASSQETPGTTEAFF
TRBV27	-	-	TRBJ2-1	TGTGCCAGCAGCGACAGGCGGGAGAGGGTTCGTCGCAATGAGCAGTTCTTC	CASSDRRERVRRNEQFF
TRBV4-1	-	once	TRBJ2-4	TGCGCCAGCAGCCAAGACATCTCCCTCTCGGCCAAAAACATTCAGTACTTC	CASSQDISLSAKNIQYF
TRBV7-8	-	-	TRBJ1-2	TGTGCCAGCAGCTTAGGGGGGATTAGTCACTATGGCTACACCTTC	CASSLGGISHYGYTF
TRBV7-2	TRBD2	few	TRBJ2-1	TGTGCCAGCAGCTCGCCCTGGACTAGCCCTAACAATGAGCAGTTCTTC	CASSSPWTSPNNEQFF
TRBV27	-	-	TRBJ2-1	TGTGCCAGCAGTTTTGGACTGTCCAATGAGCAGTTCTTC	CASSFGLSNEQFF
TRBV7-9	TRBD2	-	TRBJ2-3	TGTGCCAGCAGCCGGCCGGGGGGACCCACAGATACGCAGTATTTT	CASSRPGGPTDTQYF
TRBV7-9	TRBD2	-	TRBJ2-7	TGTGCCAGCAGCTTAGGGGCGGGAGAGATCTACGAGCAGTACTTC	CASSLGAGEIYEQYF
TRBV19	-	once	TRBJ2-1	TGTGCCAGTAGTCTAACACAGGGCAATGAGCAGTTCTTC	CASSLTQGNEQFF
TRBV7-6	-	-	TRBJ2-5	TGTGCCAGCAGCCCCCGGGACTCCCAAGAGACCCAGTACTTC	CASSPRDSQETQYF
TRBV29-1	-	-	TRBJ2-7	TGCAGCGTGGGACACCCTAGCTCCTACGAGCAGTACTTC	CSVGHPSSYEQYF
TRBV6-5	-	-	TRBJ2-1	TGTGCCAGCAGTTCCCCGGCGTCCGAGCAGTTCTTC	CASSSPASEQFF
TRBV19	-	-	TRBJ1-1	TGTGCCAGTAGTATATATGCGAACACTGAAGCTTTCTTT	CASSIYANTEAFF
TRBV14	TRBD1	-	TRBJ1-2	TGTGCCAGCAGCCAATCCCGGACAGGGGGCGACTATGGCTACACCTTC	CASSQSRTGGDYGYTF
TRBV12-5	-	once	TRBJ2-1	TGTGCTAGTGGTTCCCTCGGGAAGAATGAGCAGTTCTTC	CASGSLGKNEQFF
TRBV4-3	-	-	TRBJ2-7	TGCGCCAGCAGCCAATATGATAGCTACGAGCAGTACTTC	CASSQYDSYEQYF
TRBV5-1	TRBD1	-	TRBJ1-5	TGCGCCAGCAGCTTCCGGGACAGGGACAATCAGCCCCAGCATTTT	CASSFRDRDNQPQHF
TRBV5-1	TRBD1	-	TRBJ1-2	TGCGCCAGCAGCTCTGGACAGGGGGCAACTAACTATGGCTACACCTTC	CASSSGQGATNYGYTF
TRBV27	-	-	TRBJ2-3	TGTGCCAGCAGTTGGGCGGACCCTCCCACAGATACGCAGTATTTT	CASSWADPPTDTQYF